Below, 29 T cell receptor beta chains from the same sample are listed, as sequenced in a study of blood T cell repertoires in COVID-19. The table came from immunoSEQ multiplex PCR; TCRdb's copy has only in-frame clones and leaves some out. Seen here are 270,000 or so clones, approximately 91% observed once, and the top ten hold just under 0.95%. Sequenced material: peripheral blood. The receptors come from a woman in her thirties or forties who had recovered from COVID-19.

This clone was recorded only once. As DNA, the CDR3 is TGTGCCACCAGCAGAGATGTGACAGGGTTTGATCAGCCCCAGCATTTT. This codes for CATSRDVTGFDQPQHF. The chain combines TRBV15 with TRBJ1-5; 7 nucleotides line up with TRBD1. The CDR3 has 16 amino acids. The germline V gene has CDR1 LNHNV and CDR2 YYDKDF (reference sequence). V shed 0 bases and J 5 bases; nucleotides not matched to a gene: 7.

The DNA for the CDR3 is TGTGCCAGCAGGCTAGCGGGAGGCGGCAATGAGCAGTTCTTC. This sequence encodes CASRLAGGGNEQFF. The V call is TRBV2, the J call TRBJ2-1; TRBD2 matches 11 bases. Trimming cost V 6 bases and J 6 bases; bases outside gene matches: 4. Per the germline V gene, CDR1 is SNHLY and CDR2 is FYNNEI. The CDR3 is made up of 14 amino acids.

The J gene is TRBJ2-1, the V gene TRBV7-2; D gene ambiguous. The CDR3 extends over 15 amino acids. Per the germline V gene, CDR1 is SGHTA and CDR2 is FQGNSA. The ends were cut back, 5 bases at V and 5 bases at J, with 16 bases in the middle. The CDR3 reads CASSPRPSADNEQFF. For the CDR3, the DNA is TGTGCCAGCAGCCCAAGGCCCTCCGCGGACAATGAGCAGTTCTTC.

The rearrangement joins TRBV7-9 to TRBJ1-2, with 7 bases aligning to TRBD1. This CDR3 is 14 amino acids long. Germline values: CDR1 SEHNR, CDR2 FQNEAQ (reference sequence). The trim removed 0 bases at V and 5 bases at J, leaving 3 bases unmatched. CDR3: CASSLAGTEYGYTF. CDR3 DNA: TGTGCCAGCAGCTTAGCCGGGACAGAGTATGGCTACACCTTC.

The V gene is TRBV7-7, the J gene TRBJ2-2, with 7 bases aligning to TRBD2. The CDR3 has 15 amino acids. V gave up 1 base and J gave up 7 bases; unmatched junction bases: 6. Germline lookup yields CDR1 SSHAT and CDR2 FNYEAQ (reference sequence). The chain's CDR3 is CASSLGSGGYGELFF. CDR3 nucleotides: TGTGCCAGCAGCTTAGGCTCCGGGGGGTACGGGGAGCTGTTTTTT.

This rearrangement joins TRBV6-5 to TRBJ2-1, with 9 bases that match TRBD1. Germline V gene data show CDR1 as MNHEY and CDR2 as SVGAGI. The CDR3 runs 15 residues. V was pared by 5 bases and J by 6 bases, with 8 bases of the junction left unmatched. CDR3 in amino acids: CASSNRDRAFNEQFF. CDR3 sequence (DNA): TGTGCCAGCAGTAACCGGGACAGGGCGTTCAATGAGCAGTTCTTC.

CDR3 in amino acids: CATSDNSGPSYQETQYF. The DNA for the CDR3 is TGTGCCACCAGTGACAATAGCGGGCCCTCCTACCAAGAGACCCAGTACTTC. The gene calls are TRBV24-1 and TRBJ2-5, with 7 bases that match TRBD2. The V gene's germline CDR1 is KGHDR and CDR2 SFDVKD. The J segment lost 0 bases and the V segment lost 4 bases, leaving 10 bases of the junction unmatched. The CDR3 length is 17 residues.

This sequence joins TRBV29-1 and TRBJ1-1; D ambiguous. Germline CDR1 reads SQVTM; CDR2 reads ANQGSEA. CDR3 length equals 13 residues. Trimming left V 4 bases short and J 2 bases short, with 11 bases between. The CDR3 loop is CSVAKGGNTEAFF. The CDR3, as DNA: TGCAGCGTTGCGAAGGGAGGAAACACTGAAGCTTTCTTT.

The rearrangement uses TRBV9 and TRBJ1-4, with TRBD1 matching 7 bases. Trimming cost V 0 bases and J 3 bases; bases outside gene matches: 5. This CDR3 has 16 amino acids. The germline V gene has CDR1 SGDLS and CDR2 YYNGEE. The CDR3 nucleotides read TGTGCCAGCAGCGTAGCGCCCACAGGGGCTAATGAAAAACTGTTTTTT. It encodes CASSVAPTGANEKLFF.

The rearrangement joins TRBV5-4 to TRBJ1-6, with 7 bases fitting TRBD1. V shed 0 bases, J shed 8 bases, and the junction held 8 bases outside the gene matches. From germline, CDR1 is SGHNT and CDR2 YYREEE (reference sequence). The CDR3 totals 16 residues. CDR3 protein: CASSLEGATGHSPLHF. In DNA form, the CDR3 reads TGTGCCAGCAGCTTGGAGGGGGCTACAGGCCATTCACCCCTCCACTTT.

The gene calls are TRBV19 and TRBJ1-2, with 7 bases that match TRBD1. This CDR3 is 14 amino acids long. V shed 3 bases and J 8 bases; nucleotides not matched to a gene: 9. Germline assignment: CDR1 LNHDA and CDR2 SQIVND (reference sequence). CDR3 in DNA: TGTGCCAGTAGTATCGGGACAGCACCGGCGGGCTACACCTTC. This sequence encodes CASSIGTAPAGYTF.

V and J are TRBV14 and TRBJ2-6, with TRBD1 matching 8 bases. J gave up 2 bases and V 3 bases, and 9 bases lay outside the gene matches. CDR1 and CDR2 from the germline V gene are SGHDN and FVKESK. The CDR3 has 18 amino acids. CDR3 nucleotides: TGTGCCAGCAGCCAGGTCACAGGGGGTTGGGCTGGGGCCAACGTCCTGACTTTC. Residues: CASSQVTGGWAGANVLTF.

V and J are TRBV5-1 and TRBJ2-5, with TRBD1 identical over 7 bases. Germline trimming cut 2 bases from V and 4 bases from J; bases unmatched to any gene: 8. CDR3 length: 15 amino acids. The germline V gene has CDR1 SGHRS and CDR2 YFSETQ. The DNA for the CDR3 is TGCGCCAGCAGCTTACAGGGGATGGGCGGAGAGACCCAGTACTTC. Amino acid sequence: CASSLQGMGGETQYF. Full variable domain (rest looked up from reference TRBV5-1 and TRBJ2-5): KAGVTQTPRYLIKTRGQQVTLSCSPISGHRSVSWYQQTPGQGLQFLFEYFSETQRNKGNFPGRFSGRQFSNSRSEMNVSTLELGDSALYLCASSLQGMGGETQYFGPGTRLLVL.

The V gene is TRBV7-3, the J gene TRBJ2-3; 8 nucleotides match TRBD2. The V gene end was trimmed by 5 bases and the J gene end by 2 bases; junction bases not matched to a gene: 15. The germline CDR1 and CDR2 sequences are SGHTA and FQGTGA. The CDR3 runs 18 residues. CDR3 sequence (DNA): TGTGCCAGCAGCGCCCGCCCGGGAGGGCCTCTTGACACAGATACGCAGTATTTT. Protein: CASSARPGGPLDTDTQYF.

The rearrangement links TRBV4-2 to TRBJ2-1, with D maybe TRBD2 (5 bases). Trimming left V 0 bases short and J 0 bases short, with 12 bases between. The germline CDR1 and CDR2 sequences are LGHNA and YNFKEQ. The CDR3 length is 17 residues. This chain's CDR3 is CASSQDTGLSSYNEQFF. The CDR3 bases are TGTGCCAGCAGCCAAGATACGGGATTAAGCTCCTACAATGAGCAGTTCTTC.

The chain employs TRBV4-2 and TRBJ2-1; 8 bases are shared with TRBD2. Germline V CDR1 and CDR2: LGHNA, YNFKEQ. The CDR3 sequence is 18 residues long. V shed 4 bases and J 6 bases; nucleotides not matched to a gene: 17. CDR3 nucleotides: TGTGCCAGCAGCCGGCCAGACGGGACTAGTGGTTACGGCAATGAGCAGTTCTTC. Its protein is CASSRPDGTSGYGNEQFF.

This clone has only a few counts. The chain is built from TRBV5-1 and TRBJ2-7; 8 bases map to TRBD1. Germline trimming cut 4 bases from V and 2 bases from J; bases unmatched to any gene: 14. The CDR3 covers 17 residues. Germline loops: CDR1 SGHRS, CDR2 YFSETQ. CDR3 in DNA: TGCGCCAGCAGCCTGGACCAGGGGGCCGCTAATACCTACGAGCAGTACTTC. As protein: CASSLDQGAANTYEQYF.

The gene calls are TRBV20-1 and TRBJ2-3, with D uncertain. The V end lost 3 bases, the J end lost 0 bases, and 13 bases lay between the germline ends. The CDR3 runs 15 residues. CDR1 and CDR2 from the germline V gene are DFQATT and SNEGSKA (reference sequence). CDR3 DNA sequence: TGCAGTGCTAGTACTGCGATAAGAAGCACAGATACGCAGTATTTT. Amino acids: CSASTAIRSTDTQYF.

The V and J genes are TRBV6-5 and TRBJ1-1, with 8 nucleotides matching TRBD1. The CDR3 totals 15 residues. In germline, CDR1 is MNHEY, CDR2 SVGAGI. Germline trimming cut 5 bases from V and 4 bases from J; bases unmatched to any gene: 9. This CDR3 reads CASSLGQGRGTEAFF. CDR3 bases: TGTGCCAGCAGTCTAGGACAGGGACGAGGCACTGAAGCTTTCTTT.

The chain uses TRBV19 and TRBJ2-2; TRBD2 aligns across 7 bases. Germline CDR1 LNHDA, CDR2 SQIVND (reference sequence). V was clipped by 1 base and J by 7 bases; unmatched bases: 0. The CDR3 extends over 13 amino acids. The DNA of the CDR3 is TGTGCCAGTAGTATAGGGACTAGCGGGGAGCTGTTTTTT. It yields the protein CASSIGTSGELFF. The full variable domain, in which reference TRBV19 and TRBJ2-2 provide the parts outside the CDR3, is DGGITQSPKYLFRKEGQNVTLSCEQNLNHDAMYWYRQDPGQGLRLIYYSQIVNDFQKGDIAEGYSVSREKKESFPLTVTSAQKNPTAFYLCASSIGTSGELFFGEGSRLTVL.

CDR3 in DNA: TGTGCCAGCAGCAAGAGGGACAGGAACTATGGCTACACCTTC. It is translated as CASSKRDRNYGYTF. The chain links TRBV6-5 to TRBJ1-2; 8 bases are shared with TRBD1. V gave up 6 bases and J gave up 2 bases; unmatched junction bases: 5. The length of the CDR3 is 14 residues. The V gene's germline CDR1 is MNHEY and CDR2 SVGAGI.

This chain's CDR3 is CASSLNTRTGSHEQFF. The CDR3 nucleotides read TGTGCCAGCTCACTTAATACAAGGACTGGGAGTCACGAGCAGTTCTTC. The V gene is TRBV18, the J gene TRBJ2-1, with D possibly TRBD2 on 5 matching bases. Per germline, CDR1 KGHSH and CDR2 LQKENI. Trimming cost V 4 bases and J 10 bases, with 23 bases left between them. The CDR3 totals 16 residues.

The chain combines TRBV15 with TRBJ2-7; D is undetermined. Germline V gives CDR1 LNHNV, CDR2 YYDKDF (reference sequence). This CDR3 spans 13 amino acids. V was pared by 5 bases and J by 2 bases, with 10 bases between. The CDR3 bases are TGTGCCACCAGCCCGGAGTGGGCCTACGAGCAGTACTTC. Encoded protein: CATSPEWAYEQYF.

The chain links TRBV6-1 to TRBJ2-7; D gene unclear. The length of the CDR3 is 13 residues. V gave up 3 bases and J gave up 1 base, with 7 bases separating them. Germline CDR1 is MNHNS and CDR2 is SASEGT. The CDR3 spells CASSEADSYEQYF. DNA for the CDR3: TGTGCCAGCAGTGAGGCAGATTCCTACGAGCAGTACTTC.

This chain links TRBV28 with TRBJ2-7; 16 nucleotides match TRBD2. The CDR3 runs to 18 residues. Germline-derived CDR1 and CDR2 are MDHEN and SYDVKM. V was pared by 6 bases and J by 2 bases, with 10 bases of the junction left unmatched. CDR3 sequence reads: CASRAGLAGGLPTYEQYF. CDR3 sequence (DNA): TGTGCCAGCAGGGCGGGACTAGCGGGAGGGCTTCCCACCTACGAGCAGTACTTC.

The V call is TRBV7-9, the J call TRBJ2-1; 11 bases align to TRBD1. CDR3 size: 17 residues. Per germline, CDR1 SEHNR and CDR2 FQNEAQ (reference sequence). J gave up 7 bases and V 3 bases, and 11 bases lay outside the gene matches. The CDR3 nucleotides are TGTGCCAGCAGCTTCCTAGGACAGGGGGCAGGCTCGAATGAGCAGTTCTTC. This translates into CASSFLGQGAGSNEQFF. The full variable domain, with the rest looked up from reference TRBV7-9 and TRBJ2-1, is DTGVSQNPRHKITKRGQNVTFRCDPISEHNRLYWYRQTLGQGPEFLTYFQNEAQLEKSRLLSDRFSAERPKGSFSTLEIQRTEQGDSAMYLCASSFLGQGAGSNEQFFGPGTRLTVL.

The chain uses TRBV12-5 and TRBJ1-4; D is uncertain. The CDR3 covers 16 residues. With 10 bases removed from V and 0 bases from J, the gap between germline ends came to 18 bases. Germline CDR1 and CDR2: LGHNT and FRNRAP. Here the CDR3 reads CATPPISRTTNEKLFF. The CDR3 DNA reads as TGTGCTACACCGCCCATTAGCCGAACAACTAATGAAAAACTGTTTTTT.

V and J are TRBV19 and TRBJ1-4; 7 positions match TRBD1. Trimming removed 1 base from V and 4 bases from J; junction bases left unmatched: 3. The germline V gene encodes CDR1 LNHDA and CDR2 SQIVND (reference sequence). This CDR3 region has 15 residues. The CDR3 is CASSIARDSNEKLFF. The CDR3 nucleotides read TGTGCCAGTAGTATAGCTCGGGACAGTAATGAAAAACTGTTTTTT.

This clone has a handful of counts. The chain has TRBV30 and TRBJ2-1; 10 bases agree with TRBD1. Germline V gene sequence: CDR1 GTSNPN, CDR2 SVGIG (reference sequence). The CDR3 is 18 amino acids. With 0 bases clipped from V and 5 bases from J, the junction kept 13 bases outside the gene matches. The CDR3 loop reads CAWSVLVARQGADNEQFF. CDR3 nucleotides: TGTGCCTGGAGTGTACTAGTGGCGAGACAGGGGGCCGACAATGAGCAGTTCTTC.